This T cell receptor beta chain was captured by sequencing in a study of shared clonotypes between healthy human individuals (dated by TCRdb to 2019 to 2021). Study-level background: The cohort included three men and a couple of women between 18 and 49 years of age. For each donor, CD4 naive and CD4 memory were each given three plates, CD8 naive was given two plates, and CD8 memory was given one plate. To estimate repertoire size and how much clonotypes are shared between individuals, the study performed deep sequencing of blood TCR repertoires from a handful of healthy adults. To increase sequencing depth and limit assay-specific biases, TCR repertoire library preparation and sequencing were carried out by different laboratories using diverse techniques. Each donor's leukapheresis produced roughly between roughly 0.85 and 10 billion PBMCs.

Paper-wide results and their limitations: Based on pairwise subsampling, the degree of clonotype sharing among donors was expected to be affected by sequencing depth. Sampling was limited to blood, and TCR repertoires in tissue likely differ from TCR repertoires in blood. The genetic and exposure-history diversity represented was limited by the small number of donors. Larger estimated clonotype richness was generally found for naive subsets than for memory subsets. Rarefaction of sorted-subset datasets indicated incomplete sequencing despite the large sequencing depth. Across several donors, about 4.5% of naive CD4, roughly 3.8% of naive CD8, under 2.5% of memory CD4, and about 0.44% of memory CD8 clonotypes were shared. Clonotypes shared by all four sorted-subset donors showed higher generation probabilities than non-shared clonotypes.

Using the deep immunoSEQ assay, multiplex PCR amplified TCR CDR3 regions from genomic DNA. Extracted genomic DNA from each cell subset was spread evenly across all wells of several immunoSEQ 96-well plates, with each plate serving as a replicate. Each replicate PCR for sorted subsets received approximately 220 ng genomic DNA, equal to roughly 29,000 T cell genomes. The purified libraries were quantified using a Qubit 3.0 fluorometer, sized with a Bioanalyzer 2100, and then quantified again using the KAPA Library Quantification kit. Each immunoSEQ 96-well plate was sequenced on its own single-read 150-cycle Illumina NextSeq 550 flow cell. As for the authors' bioinformatics: Because the immunoSEQ output included only junctional sequences and no quality scores, the filtering could not be the same as the filtering used for full-length reads. To assign V/J genes and CDR3, sequences were annotated using PyIR, a Python wrapper for IgBLAST v1.9, with IMGT germline references. Reads were removed for weak V/J assignments (E-value above 1e-6), missing CDR3, stop codons, out-of-frame junctions, or ambiguous translated residues. V3J clonotypes were defined as sequences sharing the same inferred V gene, J gene, and CDR3 amino acid sequence. To compute the percentage overlap between repertoires, the number of shared unique clonotypes was divided by the size of the smaller repertoire. Richness of each repertoire was evaluated using RTK rarefaction, the Chao1 estimator, and Recon v2.1 estimates of unobserved clonotypes. For all TCRbeta clonotypes obtained by the gDNA method from a handful of donors, generation probabilities were computed with OLGA. Imported from immuneACCESS, the table was reduced by TCRdb to in-frame sequences with V and J called. These copies leave out some clones; in studies compared against another copy, an unresolved V gene accounts for under half, and the cause of the remainder is not known. The V and J calls and clone size are taken from that table; D and trimming were inferred from the DNA. Recorded for this sample are under 1 million clones; 95% to 97% of them occurred a single time. Approximately 0.2% of the sample is held by the ten biggest clonotypes.

The CDR3 runs 15 residues from the cysteine to the phenylalanine. The only DNA kept is the CDR3, 45 bases in frame from the first base. V and J are truncated by 5 bases and 3 bases respectively, leaving an intervening sequence of 16 bases. CDR1 and CDR2 were assigned from the germline V gene (reference sequence) as LNHDA and SQIVND. As concerns this clone: The target of this receptor is not known. Base qualities are not recorded, but no much larger clone differs from it by a single base.

For the CD8 naive samples, CD45RO-negative cells were positively selected for CCR7, yielding a CD45RA+CCR7+ population from which TemRA cells were excluded. The donors were healthy, HIV-negative adults with no recently reported acute infections or vaccinations. Every donor was a Caucasian adult living in Nashville, Tennessee, USA. Blood was collected by leukapheresis, and PBMCs were isolated by Ficoll-Histopaque density gradient centrifugation and then cryopreserved in liquid nitrogen vapor phase. Analytical flow cytometry was used to check the purity and quantity of every magnetically sorted T cell population. Genomic DNA was isolated from each sorted fraction and quantified by UV absorbance on a Nanodrop 2000c.

The sequencing sample was made of naive CD8+ T cells sorted from blood. Taken with the paper, the label for cell subset or site translates to: CD45RA+CCR7+. Recombination joined TRBV19 with TRBJ1-1, with no reliable assignment of the D segment. The receptor comes from a man aged 30-40 years in good health. The encoded CDR3 is CASSSVISSYTEAFF. The DNA sequence is TGTGCCAGTAGTTCCGTTATTTCCTCCTACACTGAAGCTTTCTTT.